This T cell receptor beta chain stems from a study of shared clonotypes between healthy human individuals. Turning to this clone: Its specificity is not known.

Naive CD8 cells lacked CD45RO, underwent positive selection for CCR7 and left out terminally differentiated effector memory CD45RA+ cells. The J segment lost 3 bases and the V segment lost 2 bases, leaving 9 bases of the junction unmatched. This CDR3 has 18 amino acids. Per germline, CDR1 MNHNS and CDR2 SASEGT. At a deep level, the assay was run. Some clones are missing from TCRdb's copy, which holds only in-frame ones; the method was immunoSEQ multiplex PCR. The sample carries millions of clones, 93% recorded once. The study's findings and limits: Donor scarcity curtailed the genetic and exposure-history diversity represented herein.

The chain employs TRBV6-1 and TRBJ2-1, with 11 bases that match TRBD2. Sequencing used naive CD8+ T cells from PBMCs. This clonotype was sampled from a young man in good health. Some clones in this sample may be carry-over from other donors' samples. CDR3 in DNA: TGTGCCAGCAGTGAAATAACTAGCGGGAGTCTATTCTACAATGAGCAGTTCTTC. This sequence encodes CASSEITSGSLFYNEQFF.